Following are 27 T cell receptor beta chains from one sample sequenced in a study of beta chain features in type 1 diabetes. Expressed TCRB transcripts were sequenced because the isolated RNA had all been reverse transcribed beforehand. TCRdb's copy holds only in-frame clones and misses some; the assay was immunoSEQ multiplex PCR. The repertoire holds about 930,000 clones, about a sixth seen once, with about 0.02% in the top ten. Sequencing input: naive CD4+ T cells from blood. All receptors derive from a woman aged 18-29 years in good health.

The V and J genes are TRBV19 and TRBJ2-7; 10 bases align to TRBD2. CDR1 LNHDA and CDR2 SQIVND come from the germline V gene (reference sequence). This CDR3 is 14 amino acids long. V was clipped by 8 bases and J by 5 bases; unmatched bases: 9. CDR3 DNA sequence: TGTGCCAGTGCTCAAGCGGGAGGGCCTAACGAGCAGTACTTC. Its translation: CASAQAGGPNEQYF. Complete variable domain (other parts from reference TRBV19 and TRBJ2-7): DGGITQSPKYLFRKEGQNVTLSCEQNLNHDAMYWYRQDPGQGLRLIYYSQIVNDFQKGDIAEGYSVSREKKESFPLTVTSAQKNPTAFYLCASAQAGGPNEQYFGPGTRLTVT.

In its sample, this clone was seen a few times. The V gene is TRBV10-3, the J gene TRBJ2-1; TRBD1 agrees at 9 bases. The CDR3 extends over 13 amino acids. J was trimmed by 5 bases and V by 10 bases; bases with no gene match: 6. Germline-derived CDR1 and CDR2 are ENHRY and SYGVKD. This CDR3 reads CATRDREDNEQFF. For the CDR3, the DNA is TGTGCCACACGGGACAGGGAGGACAATGAGCAGTTCTTC.

In the case of this clone: The sample contains more than one DNA sequence encoding this CDR3. The chain recombines TRBV18 with TRBJ1-5, with D uncertain. This CDR3 is built from 13 residues. Looked up from germline, CDR1 is KGHSH and CDR2 is LQKENI. Trimming shortened V by 1 base and J by 4 bases, and 5 bases separated the two germline ends. The CDR3: CASSPQGNQPQHF. The CDR3, as DNA: TGTGCCAGCTCACCACAAGGAAATCAGCCCCAGCATTTT. The full variable domain, in which reference TRBV18 and TRBJ1-5 provide the parts outside the CDR3, is NAGVMQNPRHLVRRRGQEARLRCSPMKGHSHVYWYRQLPEEGLKFMVYLQKENIIDESGMPKERFSAEFPKEGPSILRIQQVVRGDSAAYFCASSPQGNQPQHFGDGTRLSIL.

In its sample, this clone was seen a few times. V and J are TRBV10-3 and TRBJ1-1, with TRBD1 matching over 9 bases. Germline-derived CDR1 and CDR2 are ENHRY and SYGVKD. This CDR3 spans 15 amino acids. V gave up 0 bases and J gave up 5 bases; unmatched junction bases: 4. CDR3 nucleotides: TGTGCCATCAGTGAGTCCGGACAGGGGCGGACTGAAGCTTTCTTT. Its translation: CAISESGQGRTEAFF.

The V gene is TRBV18, the J gene TRBJ2-5; D may be TRBD1 or TRBD2 (5 bases each). Trimming took 3 bases from V and 1 from J, leaving 12 bases between them. CDR1 and CDR2 from the germline V gene are KGHSH and LQKENI. This CDR3 has 15 amino acids. The CDR3 sequence is CASSPAKGTQETQYF. In DNA, the CDR3 is TGTGCCAGCTCACCGGCTAAGGGGACCCAAGAGACCCAGTACTTC.

This clone has only a few counts. V gene TRBV7-9 combines with J gene TRBJ2-7, with D possibly being TRBD1 or TRBD2 (6 bases each). CDR1 and CDR2 (germline): SEHNR, FQNEAQ (reference sequence). The CDR3 spans 14 residues. V lost 5 bases and J lost 3, with 14 bases in between. The CDR3 sequence: CASSAGQGSYEQYF. In DNA form, the CDR3 reads TGTGCCAGCAGCGCGGGGCAGGGGAGCTACGAGCAGTACTTC.

The V and J genes are TRBV11-2 and TRBJ2-5; 8 nucleotides align to TRBD2. With 3 bases clipped from V and 11 bases from J, the junction kept 11 bases outside the gene matches. Germline V CDR1 and CDR2: SGHAT, FQNNGV. The CDR3 covers 14 residues. The CDR3 DNA is TGTGCCAGCAGCTTGGAAGCGGGAGTCGGTGAGCAGTACTTC. Protein sequence: CASSLEAGVGEQYF.

The rearrangement uses TRBV29-1 and TRBJ2-1; 10 positions agree with TRBD2. Trimming cost V 6 bases and J 9 bases; bases outside gene matches: 8. CDR1 SQVTM and CDR2 ANQGSEA come from the germline V gene. The CDR3 spans 13 residues. CDR3 coding DNA: TGCAGCGTCTTAGCGGGAGGTGGTTCTGAGCAGTTCTTC. It yields the protein CSVLAGGGSEQFF.

J is TRBJ2-7 and V is TRBV28; D ambiguous. Germline V CDR1 and CDR2: MDHEN, SYDVKM. The CDR3 sequence is 14 residues long. Trimming shortened V by 0 bases and J by 4 bases, and 10 bases separated the two germline ends. CDR3 amino acids: CASSLWDQQYEQYF. In nucleotides, the CDR3 is TGTGCCAGCAGTTTATGGGACCAACAGTACGAGCAGTACTTC.

The chain uses TRBV20-1 and TRBJ2-5; D gene unclear. CDR1 is DFQATT and CDR2 is SNEGSKA in the germline V gene (reference sequence). This CDR3 has 11 residues. The V and J ends lost 0 bases and 5 bases respectively, with 4 bases between them. CDR3 sequence reads: CSARDGETQYF. In DNA, the CDR3 is TGCAGTGCTAGAGATGGGGAGACCCAGTACTTC.

The chain has TRBV10-3 and TRBJ2-5; D call uncertain. This CDR3 has 14 amino acids. The germline CDR1 and CDR2 sequences are ENHRY and SYGVKD. Trimming left V 0 bases short and J 5 bases short, with 10 bases between. The CDR3 is CAISESVAVETQYF. The CDR3 nucleotides read TGTGCCATCAGTGAGTCGGTGGCAGTTGAGACCCAGTACTTC.

The chain is built from TRBV28 and TRBJ2-6, with 10 nucleotides matching TRBD1. This CDR3 has 15 residues. The germline V gene has CDR1 MDHEN and CDR2 SYDVKM. Unmatched junction bases numbered 2, after V lost 7 bases and J lost 2 bases. For the CDR3, the DNA is TGTGCCAGCACGACAGGGGGCGCTGGGGCCAACGTCCTGACTTTC. Translation gives CASTTGGAGANVLTF.

This clone was observed a handful of times. In DNA, the CDR3 is TGTGCCAGCAGCGGGCGGGACTTCCAAGAGACCCAGTACTTC. As protein: CASSGRDFQETQYF. The chain carries TRBV7-9 and TRBJ2-5; the D gene is possibly TRBD2 (6 bases). Trimming took 5 bases from V and 1 from J, leaving 11 bases between them. The CDR3 length is 14 residues. The germline gives CDR1 SEHNR, CDR2 FQNEAQ (reference sequence).

The chain links TRBV5-4 to TRBJ2-3; D gene uncertain. V was cut by 0 bases and J by 4 bases, with 6 bases left in between. Germline V gene data show CDR1 as SGHNT and CDR2 as YYREEE (reference sequence). The CDR3 has 13 residues. CDR3 in amino acids: CASSLEWADTQYF. The CDR3 DNA reads as TGTGCCAGCAGCTTGGAGTGGGCAGATACGCAGTATTTT.

The chain carries TRBV6-7 and TRBJ2-7; 7 bases map to TRBD1. TRBV6-7 is recorded as an ORF, its role being uncertain. The CDR3 has 17 residues. V lost 5 bases to trimming and J lost 0 bases; unmatched junction nucleotides: 13. The CDR3 coding sequence is TGTGCCAGCAGTACTCTATCCGGGACAGCCCTCTCCTACGAGCAGTACTTC. This gives the protein CASSTLSGTALSYEQYF.

Remarks on this clone: The sample contains more than one DNA sequence encoding this CDR3. The chain employs TRBV6-5 and TRBJ1-5; a possible D gene is TRBD1 (6 bases). CDR3 length: 14 amino acids. Trimming left V 5 bases short and J 1 base short, with 9 bases between. From germline, CDR1 is MNHEY and CDR2 SVGAGI. This chain's CDR3 is CASSEGGSNQPQHF. The CDR3 DNA is TGTGCCAGCAGTGAAGGGGGAAGCAATCAGCCCCAGCATTTT.

The chain recombines TRBV7-9 with TRBJ2-1; 12 bases align to TRBD2. With 5 bases clipped from V and 8 bases from J, the junction kept 10 bases outside the gene matches. The CDR3 is 16 residues long. Germline V gene sequence: CDR1 SEHNR, CDR2 FQNEAQ (reference sequence). In DNA form, the CDR3 reads TGTGCCAGCAGCCCTAGACTAGCGGGAGCAGTCGATGAGCAGTTCTTC. Protein product: CASSPRLAGAVDEQFF. Together with reference TRBV7-9 and TRBJ2-1, the CDR3 gives the full variable domain: DTGVSQNPRHKITKRGQNVTFRCDPISEHNRLYWYRQTLGQGPEFLTYFQNEAQLEKSRLLSDRFSAERPKGSFSTLEIQRTEQGDSAMYLCASSPRLAGAVDEQFFGPGTRLTVL.

This clone turned up a few times. The chain combines TRBV5-4 with TRBJ2-5; D tentatively fits TRBD1 or TRBD2 (5 bases each). The CDR3 totals 14 residues. The V gene's germline CDR1 is SGHNT and CDR2 YYREEE (reference sequence). Trimming removed 0 bases at V and 4 bases at J, with 10 bases between. The CDR3 sequence is CASSLEGDGETQYF. Written as DNA, the CDR3 is TGTGCCAGCAGCTTGGAAGGGGACGGAGAGACCCAGTACTTC.

The chain links TRBV19 to TRBJ1-5; the D is unclear. The CDR3 is 12 residues long. Per the germline V gene, CDR1 is LNHDA and CDR2 is SQIVND (reference sequence). The germline V and J ends were trimmed by 5 bases and 4 bases, with 6 bases remaining between them. CDR3 amino acids: CASSLVNQPQHF. The DNA of the CDR3 is TGTGCCAGTAGTTTGGTGAATCAGCCCCAGCATTTT.

The chain combines TRBV7-8 with TRBJ1-1, with 7 bases aligning to TRBD1. V shed 0 bases, J shed 5 bases, and the junction held 3 bases outside the gene matches. The CDR3 sequence is 14 residues long. Per germline, CDR1 SGHVS and CDR2 FQNEAQ. In DNA, the CDR3 is TGTGCCAGCAGCTTAGCAGGGGGCTTGACTGAAGCTTTCTTT. This gives the protein CASSLAGGLTEAFF.

This chain links TRBV5-6 with TRBJ2-3; D may correspond to TRBD1 or TRBD2 (5 bases each). This CDR3 spans 13 amino acids. Trimming pared 2 bases from V and 5 bases from J, leaving 9 bases between. Germline-derived CDR1 and CDR2 are SGHDT and YYEEEE. The CDR3 coding sequence is TGTGCCAGCAGCTTCGGGACCGGAGATACGCAGTATTTT. Translated, it gives CASSFGTGDTQYF.

This clone was counted only a few times. The chain joins TRBV7-2 to TRBJ2-7; unclear D gene. The CDR3 totals 13 residues. Between the trimmed V and J ends, which lost 5 bases and 2 bases, there was a span of 10 bases. Germline CDR1 reads SGHTA; CDR2 reads FQGNSA. Here the CDR3 DNA reads TGTGCCAGCAGCCTTCTCCAGACCTACGAGCAGTACTTC. Translation gives CASSLLQTYEQYF.

This sequence joins TRBV28 and TRBJ2-5; 7 bases fit TRBD1. The V gene's germline CDR1 is MDHEN and CDR2 SYDVKM. CDR3 length: 14 amino acids. V dropped 7 bases and J dropped 5; count of bases not matched to a gene: 10. The CDR3 DNA reads TGTGCCAGCACCCCCGGGACAGTAGGGGAGACCCAGTACTTC. Translating gives CASTPGTVGETQYF.

This clone has just a few counts. This sequence joins TRBV7-2 and TRBJ2-3; the match to TRBD1 covers 7 bases. Per the germline V gene, CDR1 is SGHTA and CDR2 is FQGNSA. Trimming removed 3 bases from V and 4 bases from J; junction bases left unmatched: 1. The CDR3 is made up of 13 amino acids. CDR3 protein: CASSFTGADTQYF. In DNA form, the CDR3 reads TGTGCCAGCAGCTTTACAGGGGCAGATACGCAGTATTTT.

The chain joins TRBV4-2 to TRBJ1-2; no reliable D call. This CDR3 has 17 amino acids. The V gene's germline CDR1 is LGHNA and CDR2 YNFKEQ. The ends were cut back, 1 base at V and 8 bases at J, with 23 bases in the middle. The CDR3 sequence is CASSQAVSYQARGGYTF. CDR3 bases: TGTGCCAGCAGCCAAGCCGTATCGTACCAAGCTCGAGGAGGCTACACCTTC.

The V and J genes are TRBV6-5 and TRBJ2-1, with D perhaps assigned TRBD1 or TRBD2 (5 bases each). CDR3 length equals 15 residues. The germline V gene encodes CDR1 MNHEY and CDR2 SVGAGI. V was pared by 0 bases and J by 1 base, with 7 bases between. CDR3 DNA: TGTGCCAGCAGTTACTCGGGGGAGTCCTACAATGAGCAGTTCTTC. The encoded protein is CASSYSGESYNEQFF.

The chain joins TRBV6-6 to TRBJ1-2; perhaps TRBD1 as D (6 bases). The CDR3 runs to 15 residues. Per the germline V gene, CDR1 is MNHNY and CDR2 is SVGAGI (reference sequence). The V and J ends lost 4 bases and 7 bases respectively, with 19 bases between them. The CDR3 region has the DNA TGTGCCAGCAGTTCCCAGCAGGGGTATGTCTCTGGCTACACCTTC. It yields the protein CASSSQQGYVSGYTF.